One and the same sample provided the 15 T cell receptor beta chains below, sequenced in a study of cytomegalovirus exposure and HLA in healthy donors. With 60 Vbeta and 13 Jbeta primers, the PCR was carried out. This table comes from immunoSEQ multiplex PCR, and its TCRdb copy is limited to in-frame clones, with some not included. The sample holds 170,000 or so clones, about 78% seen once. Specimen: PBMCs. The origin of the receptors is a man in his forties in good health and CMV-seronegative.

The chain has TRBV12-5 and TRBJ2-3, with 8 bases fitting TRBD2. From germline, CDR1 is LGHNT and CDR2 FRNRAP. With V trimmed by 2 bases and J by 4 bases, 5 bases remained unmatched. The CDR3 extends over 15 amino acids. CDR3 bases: TGTGCTAGTGGTTTGTTAGCGGGAAACGCAGATACGCAGTATTTT. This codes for CASGLLAGNADTQYF.

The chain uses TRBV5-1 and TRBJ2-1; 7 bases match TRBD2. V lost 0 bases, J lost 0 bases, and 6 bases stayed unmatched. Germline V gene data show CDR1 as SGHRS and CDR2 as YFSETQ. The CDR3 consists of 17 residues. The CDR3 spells CASSLVASGNSYNEQFF. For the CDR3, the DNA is TGCGCCAGCAGCTTGGTTGCTAGCGGTAACTCCTACAATGAGCAGTTCTTC. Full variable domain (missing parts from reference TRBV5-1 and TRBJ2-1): KAGVTQTPRYLIKTRGQQVTLSCSPISGHRSVSWYQQTPGQGLQFLFEYFSETQRNKGNFPGRFSGRQFSNSRSEMNVSTLELGDSALYLCASSLVASGNSYNEQFFGPGTRLTVL.

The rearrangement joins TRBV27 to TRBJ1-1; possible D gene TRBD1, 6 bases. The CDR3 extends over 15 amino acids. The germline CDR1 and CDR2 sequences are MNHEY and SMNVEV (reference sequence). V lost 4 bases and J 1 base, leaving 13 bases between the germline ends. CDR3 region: CASSSYRDKNTEAFF. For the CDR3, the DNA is TGTGCCAGCAGTTCGTACAGGGACAAGAACACTGAAGCTTTCTTT.

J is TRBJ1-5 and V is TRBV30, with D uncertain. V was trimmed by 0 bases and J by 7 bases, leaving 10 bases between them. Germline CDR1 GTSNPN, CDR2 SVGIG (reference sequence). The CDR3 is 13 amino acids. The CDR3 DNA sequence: TGTGCCTGGAGTGTAAGAGGAGGACAGCCCCAGCATTTT. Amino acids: CAWSVRGGQPQHF. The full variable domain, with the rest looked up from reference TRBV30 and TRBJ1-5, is SQTIHQWPATLVQPVGSPLSLECTVEGTSNPNLYWYRQAAGRGLQLLFYSVGIGQISSEVPQNLSASRPQDRQFILSSKKLLLSDSGFYLCAWSVRGGQPQHFGDGTRLSIL.

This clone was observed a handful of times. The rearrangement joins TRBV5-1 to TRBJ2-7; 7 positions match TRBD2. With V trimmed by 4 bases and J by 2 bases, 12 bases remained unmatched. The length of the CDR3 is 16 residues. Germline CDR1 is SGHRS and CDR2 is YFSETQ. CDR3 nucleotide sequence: TGCGCCAGCAGCCCTCGGGGAGCGGGGCGCCCCTACGAGCAGTACTTC. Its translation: CASSPRGAGRPYEQYF.

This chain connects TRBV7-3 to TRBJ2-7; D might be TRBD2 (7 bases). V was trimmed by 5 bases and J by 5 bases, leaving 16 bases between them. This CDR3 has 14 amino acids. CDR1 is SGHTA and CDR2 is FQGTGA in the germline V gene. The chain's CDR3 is CASSHRTGGDEQYF. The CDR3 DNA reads TGTGCCAGCAGCCACCGGACGGGGGGCGACGAGCAGTACTTC.

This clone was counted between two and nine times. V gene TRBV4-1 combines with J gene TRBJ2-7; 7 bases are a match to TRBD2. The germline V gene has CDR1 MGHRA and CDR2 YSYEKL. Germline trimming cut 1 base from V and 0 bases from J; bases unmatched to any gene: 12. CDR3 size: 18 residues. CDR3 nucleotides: TGCGCCAGCAGCCAAGGGATCCTCCGGCGGGAGTTCTCCTACGAGCAGTACTTC. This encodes CASSQGILRREFSYEQYF.

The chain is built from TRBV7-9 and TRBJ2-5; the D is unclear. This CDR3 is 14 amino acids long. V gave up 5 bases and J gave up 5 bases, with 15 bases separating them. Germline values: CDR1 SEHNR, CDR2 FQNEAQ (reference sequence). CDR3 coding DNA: TGTGCCAGCAGCCCGGGTGGAGCGTGGGAGACCCAGTACTTC. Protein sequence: CASSPGGAWETQYF.

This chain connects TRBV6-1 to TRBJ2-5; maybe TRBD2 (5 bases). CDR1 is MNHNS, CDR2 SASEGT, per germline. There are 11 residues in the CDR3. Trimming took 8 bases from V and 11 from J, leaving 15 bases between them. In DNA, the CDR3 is TGTGCCAGCCAATCCACGAGGGAGCAGTACTTC. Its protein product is CASQSTREQYF.

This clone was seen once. The CDR3 nucleotides read TGTGCCAGCAGTGGACAGAACACCGGGGAGCTGTTTTTT. This translates into CASSGQNTGELFF. The chain is built from TRBV28 and TRBJ2-2; possible D gene TRBD1, 5 bases. Germline V gives CDR1 MDHEN, CDR2 SYDVKM. The CDR3 is made up of 13 amino acids. V was cut by 5 bases and J by 1 base, with 5 bases left in between.

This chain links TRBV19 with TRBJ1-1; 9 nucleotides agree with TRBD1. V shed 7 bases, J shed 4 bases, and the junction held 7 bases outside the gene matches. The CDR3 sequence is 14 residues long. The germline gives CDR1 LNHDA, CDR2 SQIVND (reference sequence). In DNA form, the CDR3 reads TGTGCCAGTAAAGGGGGACAGGGAGGCACTGAAGCTTTCTTT. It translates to CASKGGQGGTEAFF.

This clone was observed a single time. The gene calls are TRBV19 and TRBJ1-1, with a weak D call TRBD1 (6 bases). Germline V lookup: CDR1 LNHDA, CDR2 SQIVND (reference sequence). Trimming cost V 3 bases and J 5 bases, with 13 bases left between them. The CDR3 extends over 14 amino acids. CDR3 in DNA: TGTGCCAGTAGTATGGGGGGGCCTTTTACTGAAGCTTTCTTT. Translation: CASSMGGPFTEAFF.

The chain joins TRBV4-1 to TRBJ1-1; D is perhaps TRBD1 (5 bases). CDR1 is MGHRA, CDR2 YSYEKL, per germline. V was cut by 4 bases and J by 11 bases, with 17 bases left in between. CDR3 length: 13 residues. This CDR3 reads CASSLLISGGAFF. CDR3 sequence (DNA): TGCGCCAGCAGCCTCCTGATTTCTGGGGGGGCTTTCTTT.

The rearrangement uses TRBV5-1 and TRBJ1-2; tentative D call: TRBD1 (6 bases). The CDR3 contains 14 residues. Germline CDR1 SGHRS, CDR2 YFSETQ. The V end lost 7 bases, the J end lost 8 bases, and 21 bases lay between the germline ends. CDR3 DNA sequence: TGCGCCAGCGGCCAGGGGAAGGATCCAAAAGGCTACACCTTC. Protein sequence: CASGQGKDPKGYTF.

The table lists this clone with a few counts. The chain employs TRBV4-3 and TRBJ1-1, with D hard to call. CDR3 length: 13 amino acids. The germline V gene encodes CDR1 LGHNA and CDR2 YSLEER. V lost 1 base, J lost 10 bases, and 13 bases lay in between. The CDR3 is CASSQAGGRGAFF. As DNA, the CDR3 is TGCGCCAGCAGCCAAGCCGGCGGGCGCGGAGCTTTCTTT.